This T cell receptor beta chain was recorded in a study of control samples from healthy donors and cancer patients. Germline CDR1 is SGHDN and CDR2 is FVKESK. V was pared by 4 bases and J by 3 bases, with 5 bases of the junction left unmatched. The CDR3 length is 14 residues. TCRdb's copy holds only in-frame clones and misses some; the assay was immunoSEQ multiplex PCR. The data show about 120,000 clones, approximately 88% seen once. The rearrangement uses TRBV14 and TRBJ1-2, with 7 positions matching TRBD1. The sample was blood. The origin of this receptor is a man aged 35 to 55 in good health. The CDR3 is CASSPGGQDYGYTF. CDR3 nucleotide sequence: TGTGCCAGCAGCCCAGGGGGGCAGGACTATGGCTACACCTTC.